The entry that follows covers one T cell receptor (beta chain) sequence. The target antigen is unknown. The sample originates from a study of T-cell reconstitution after alpha-beta-depleted transplantation in children. The CDR3 spans 18 residues. The germline V gene encodes CDR1 MNHNS and CDR2 SASEGT. Losses at the gene ends were 4 bases for V and 3 bases for J; bases not matched to a gene: 13. As it was prepared, the TCRbeta library received unique molecular identifiers. TCRdb re-derived calls from the PCR reads in MiXCR, one entry per CDR3 protein. The table shows about 830,000 distinct CDR3 sequences, with roughly 15% occurring only once. Broader study findings: Recipient T cells and thymic progenitors that survived were the source of the high TCRbeta diversity seen at day 60 in some patients. Where alpha-beta T cells came from about two months after transplant was reportedly several hundred expanded graft clones.

Material: PBMCs, mostly from graft donor cells, obtained 360 days after TCRalphabeta/CD19-depleted stem cell transplant. This clonotype was obtained from a male patient under 18 who had a stem cell transplant for acute lymphoblastic leukemia, so the T cells may come from the graft donor. V is TRBV6-1 and J is TRBJ2-3; 10 nucleotides match TRBD2. This chain's CDR3 is CASSGVYSSGRRTDTQYF. DNA of the CDR3: TGTGCCAGCAGTGGAGTTTACTCTAGCGGGAGAAGGACAGATACGCAGTATTTT.